This T cell receptor beta chain was sequenced for a study of T cell responses to AZD1222 COVID-19 vaccine. Assay used: immunoSEQ multiplex PCR; TCRdb lists only in-frame clones, some missing. Of roughly 120,000 clones in the sample, 90% to 95% were seen once. CDR1 and CDR2 (germline): SGDLS, YYNGEE. The V end lost 1 base, the J end lost 5 bases, and 13 bases lay between the germline ends. The CDR3 loop spans 14 amino acids. The sequences come from peripheral blood, collected on day 0 of AZD1222 vaccination. This clonotype was sampled from an adult in good health. This chain connects TRBV9 to TRBJ2-7; perhaps TRBD2 as D (5 bases). DNA of the CDR3: TGTGCCAGCAGCGTACAGGTCGAGGAGGACGAGCAGTACTTC. It encodes CASSVQVEEDEQYF.